This T cell receptor beta chain was observed in a study of cytomegalovirus exposure and HLA in healthy donors (dated by TCRdb to about 2017). The study in broad terms: An earlier analysis of under 600 of the donors reported approximately 270 Gb of sequence data and 117 million unique TCR beta sequences from some 180 million T cells. An early release covering about 600 HLA-typed donors comprised approximately 300 gigabases of sequencing data and some 79 million unique TCR sequences. Among the approximately 400 genotyped donors, approximately 81% belonged to the genetic ancestry cluster associated with self-reported Caucasian donors. The aim of the study was to test whether cataloging public T cell receptors could identify signatures of past pathogen exposure. The study used immunosequencing to profile the T cell repertoires of approximately 650 subjects and linked those repertoires to cytomegalovirus serostatus. Besides the first cohort of more than 650 subjects, a separate validation cohort made up of over 95 different subjects was used. To predict cytomegalovirus infection status, the study brought together high-throughput TCR immunosequencing, statistical association of individual TCRs with disease status, and machine learning. To study patterns of TCR occurrence, a later analysis re-analyzed previously published TCR beta repertoires from several hundred donors and added high-resolution HLA genotyping. Rather than drawing on any new phenotypic data, the later analysis identified candidate immune exposures from TCR beta sequences and the way those sequences occurred across donors. An earlier analysis of several hundred of the donors used high-throughput TCR beta sequencing to judge whether each TCR beta V gene segment behaved as functional or pseudogenic. Donor age, sex, ethnicity and CMV serostatus were compiled together with the repertoire data. In a later genetic analysis, genome-wide SNP genotypes for about three fifths of the roughly 670 donors were used, and that subset was treated as a discovery cohort. All discovery cohort repertoires had been generated on a single sequencing platform. HLA typing included class I and class II loci at four-digit resolution. Typing coverage varied by locus: about 629-630 donors for A, B, C, DRB1 and DQB1; roughly 560 for DQA1; more than 600 for DPA1; fewer than 480 for DPB1. A handful of DR-DQ haplotypes were handled as single units for association and clustering because linkage in the cohort was strong. On average, roughly 250,000 unique TCR beta nucleotide sequences were sequenced per donor among 300 to 500 genotyped donors of the cohort, with roughly 18% of those sequences being non-productive. General study outcomes and caveats: The cohort was sequenced for TCR beta chains only, and without alpha or paired-chain data the features that could be detected were limited. The study gave a list of some 150 TCR beta chains associated with cytomegalovirus. A few of the identified cytomegalovirus-associated TCR beta chains were confirmed in vitro to be specific for cytomegalovirus antigens. A later analysis reported that several top co-occurrence clusters appeared linked to parvovirus B19, influenza, CMV and Epstein-Barr virus. Because some donors lacked HLA typing at each locus, the association tests relied only on the typed subset. In a later analysis, the rate of TCR association differed among HLA loci, with DRB1 alleles having the most associated TCRs and HLA-C alleles having the fewest. A further reported finding was that TCR beta sequences accurately predicted the HLA-A and HLA-B alleles for most subjects in the first cohort. Assigning TCR associations to individual alleles was difficult when HLA alleles, especially DR and DQ, strongly co-occurred. A cluster of highly shared sequence variants was judged likely to represent a technical artifact of the sequencing pipeline. Most TCR sequences were seen in very few donors, while some public TCRs were found in many individuals. The classifier was reported to diagnose cytomegalovirus status with high specificity and sensitivity in both the original and validation cohorts. A later genetic analysis associated a missense DCLRE1C variant with V-gene and J-gene trimming of TCR beta chains, and an independent cohort replicated the association. Some IMGT-functional V segments, including TRBV6-2 and TRBV6-3, could not be told apart with the 87-base-pair reads, so those segments were excluded. Roughly uniform sequencing depth across donors was assumed in presence/absence analyses, although this assumption may not hold. Because counts were too low, about 18 rarely observed V segments, including chromosome 9 orphons, were excluded from the earlier analysis of some 540 of the donors. Correlated functional status among segregating V segments might reflect linkage disequilibrium, but an unknown experimental factor could not be ruled out. An earlier analysis of approximately 500 of the donors showed that most TCR beta V segments appeared in productive rearrangements either about 87% or about 30% of the time, which broadly matched IMGT annotations. The authors suggested that the approach could potentially be extended to other disease states and immunological phenotypes. According to a later analysis, most CMV-associated TCR beta chains appeared to be HLA-restricted, and the HLA associations seemed to be driven largely by CMV exposure. In a later analysis, HLA-associated TCR beta chains showed more clonal expansion and lower generation probabilities than non-associated chains that were equally common. For the cohort, immune exposure information was limited to CMV serostatus. In a later genetic analysis, fewer N-insertions in productive TCRs were reported among donors in an Asian-associated ancestry cluster than the approximately 670-donor mean. A later analysis associated 17,000 or so TCR beta sequences with specific HLA alleles at a false discovery rate of 0.05.

As regards this clone: It has no known antigen specificity. Base-call qualities are not available, and no considerably larger clone is one nucleotide away.

The protocol used for the library was the immunoSEQ multiplex PCR assay. The multiplex PCR relied on a mix of 60 forward primers for TCR Vbeta segments and 13 reverse primers for TCR Jbeta segments. A multiplex PCR assay on genomic DNA amplified the CDR3 region of rearranged TCR beta genes. Amplified TCR beta libraries were sequenced as 87-base-pair reads on the Illumina HiSeq System. In the authors' own workflow: Across the 670 or so repertoires, a later analysis counted approximately 83 million unique TCR beta chains, roughly 11 million of which were shared by at least two donors. To remove PCR and sequencing errors, raw reads were error-corrected and collapsed into unique sequences using a nearest-neighbor algorithm that merged closely related sequences. To assign V, D and J gene segments, CDR3 sequences were aligned to IMGT reference sequences. For a sequence to be retained, a match of at least six nucleotides to both a V gene segment and a J gene segment was required. A rearrangement was called productive if the CDR3 had no stop codons and remained in frame with V and J, and every other rearrangement was called non-productive. Following IMGT convention, CDR3 was defined as the stretch from the second conserved V-encoded cysteine to the conserved J-encoded phenylalanine. The earlier analysis of 587 of the donors excluded sequences that lacked an unambiguous match to a single V gene segment. An earlier analysis of 587 of the donors classified V segments as functional when productive rearrangements were above 56.7% and as segregating when the standard deviation between donors was above 5%. A statistical classification framework was built for diagnosing cytomegalovirus status from the catalog of TCR beta chain sequences. In a later analysis, TCR nucleotide sequences were compared against IMGT/GENE-DB human TR gene sequences so that V and J genes could be assigned. The TCRdist pipeline was used in a later analysis to assign CDR3 sequences and most-parsimonious VDJ recombination scenarios. A later analysis defined each TCR beta chain by its CDR3 amino acid sequence plus V-gene family, and excluded reads lacking a unique V-gene family. To address suspected cross-contamination and a sequencing artifact, a later analysis removed 450 to 700 highly shared, low-generation-probability nucleotide sequences. A later analysis calculated a clonal expansion index for each public chain from normalized within-repertoire ranks of inferred template counts. In a later analysis, generation probabilities were computed with a VDJ recombination model fitted to out-of-frame rearrangements, and the resulting probabilities were checked against IGoR. Hypergeometric tests were used in a later analysis to score TCR-TCR, TCR-HLA and TCR-CMV co-occurrence, with a repertoire-size bias correction applied to the TCR pairs. In a later analysis, false discovery rates were estimated by permuting HLA or CMV assignments 20 times. In a later analysis, co-occurring TCRs were grouped using DBSCAN, and TCRdist sequence similarity was added for clustering within HLA-allele-positive subsets. For co-occurrence clustering, repertoires with fewer than 30,000 or more than 120,000 public chains were excluded, along with a handful of repertoires with anomalous nucleotide sharing. TCRdb obtained this table from immuneACCESS and retained in-frame rearrangements with V and J assigned. These tables miss some clones; where compared with another copy, unresolved V genes account for less than half of the shortfall, and the remainder is unexplained. That table supplies the V and J calls and clone size; D and trimming were determined from the DNA. The sample records around 120,000 clones, roughly 85% of which are singletons. Of the sample, around 3.1% is held by the ten largest clones.

The CDR3 runs 15 amino acids, cysteine and phenylalanine included. Solely the CDR3 DNA is kept, with 45 bases framed from the first base. CDR1 SEHNR and CDR2 FQNEAQ were looked up in the germline V gene (reference sequence). V is cut back by 3 bases and J by 2 bases, with 4 bases in the junction unmatched. In total, approximately 610 healthy bone marrow donors made up the cohort. Cohort members were all nominally healthy when sampled, although unrecorded immune exposures were likely present. The donor tested CMV seronegative, placing the donor among the roughly 350 seronegative members of the cohort. Each donor provided a peripheral blood sample, and peripheral blood mononuclear cells were used for TCR beta sequencing. Genomic DNA was extracted from the blood cell samples with the Qiagen DNeasy Blood Extraction Kit.

This sequence was found in a woman in her thirties or forties in good health and CMV-seronegative. The sequence links TRBV7-9 to TRBJ2-3, with 8 middle bases fitting TRBD2. Source material: PBMCs. The DNA sequence reads TGTGCCAGCAGCTTCGGCGGGAGGTACACAGATACGCAGTATTTT. Its product reads: CASSFGGRYTDTQYF.